What follows are 19 T cell receptor beta chains derived from one specimen sequenced in a study of blood T cell repertoires in COVID-19. Assay used: immunoSEQ multiplex PCR; TCRdb lists only in-frame clones, some missing. The table lists 200,000 to 300,000 clones, around 88% of them singletons. Sequences were obtained from peripheral blood. Receptor source: a young man with active or convalescent COVID-19.

This CDR3 is CASSLTGTDLDALHF. The CDR3 coding sequence is TGTGCCAGCAGCTTAACGGGGACAGACCTTGATGCCCTCCACTTT. The V and J genes are TRBV7-3 and TRBJ1-6; TRBD1 aligns across 7 bases. Germline V gene sequence: CDR1 SGHTA, CDR2 FQGTGA. The CDR3 has 15 residues. Trimming cost V 0 bases and J 14 bases; bases outside gene matches: 10.

The V call is TRBV11-2, the J call TRBJ2-7; D is unresolved. Germline CDR1 SGHAT, CDR2 FQNNGV. Trimming pared 4 bases from V and 0 bases from J, leaving 13 bases between. The CDR3 has 15 residues. The CDR3 bases are TGTGCCAGCAGCTCCTATGGTACTCTCTCCTACGAGCAGTACTTC. Its translation is CASSSYGTLSYEQYF.

The chain is built from TRBV12-5 and TRBJ1-2; weak D call: TRBD1 (5 bases). The CDR3 extends over 16 amino acids. V lost 6 bases to trimming and J lost 0 bases, with 17 bases between them. Per germline, CDR1 LGHNT and CDR2 FRNRAP. The chain's CDR3 is CASGPRTGLPNYGYTF. The CDR3, as DNA: TGTGCTAGTGGCCCCCGGACGGGACTACCTAACTATGGCTACACCTTC.

With regard to this clone: The CDR3 does not end in the conserved phenylalanine or tryptophan, so this is likely a read error. It is unclear where the CDR3 begins or ends on the DNA, so no DNA is shown, and the CDR3 is as TCRdb lists it. The J gene is TRBJ2-3, the V gene TRBV12-3 or TRBV12-4; TRBD2 was called by the table and not checked on the DNA. The CDR3 comprises 13 residues, both ends counted. The CDR3: CASSPARTSGGAY.

The rearrangement joins TRBV19 to TRBJ1-2; maybe TRBD1 (5 bases). Germline V lookup: CDR1 LNHDA, CDR2 SQIVND (reference sequence). Deletions cut 5 bases from V and 2 bases from J, with 12 bases between. This CDR3 is built from 14 residues. The CDR3 is CASSEQVFNYGYTF. The CDR3 region has the DNA TGTGCCAGTAGTGAACAGGTATTCAACTATGGCTACACCTTC.

In its sample, this clone was seen a few times. The chain couples TRBV4-3 to TRBJ1-2; D ambiguous. V was shortened by 0 bases and J by 3 bases, with 11 bases between the two germline ends. CDR1 is LGHNA, CDR2 YSLEER, per germline. CDR3 length: 15 amino acids. The CDR3 is CASSQERGMDYGYTF. The CDR3 DNA reads as TGCGCCAGCAGCCAAGAACGGGGTATGGACTATGGCTACACCTTC.

This clone was seen only once. The V and J genes are TRBV5-1 and TRBJ1-1, with 7 nucleotides matching TRBD1. V shed 7 bases and J 4 bases; nucleotides not matched to a gene: 4. Germline-derived CDR1 and CDR2 are SGHRS and YFSETQ. The CDR3 sequence is 12 residues long. The CDR3 nucleotides read TGCGCCAGCGCGACAGGGACCACTGAAGCTTTCTTT. It encodes CASATGTTEAFF. Looking up the rest from reference TRBV5-1 and TRBJ1-1 gives the full variable domain: KAGVTQTPRYLIKTRGQQVTLSCSPISGHRSVSWYQQTPGQGLQFLFEYFSETQRNKGNFPGRFSGRQFSNSRSEMNVSTLELGDSALYLCASATGTTEAFFGQGTRLTVV.

This chain joins TRBV6-2 or TRBV6-3 and TRBJ1-6; 7 bases map to TRBD1. V was pared by 5 bases and J by 10 bases, with 11 bases of the junction left unmatched. The CDR3 length is 15 residues. Germline loops: CDR1 MNHEY, CDR2 SVGEGT. The DNA for the CDR3 is TGTGCCAGCAGTGACCCTTTTGGCAGGGGGTCACCCCTCCACTTT. Translation gives CASSDPFGRGSPLHF.

This chain uses TRBV7-9 with TRBJ1-1; 7 bases align to TRBD1. The CDR3 has 16 residues. CDR1 SEHNR and CDR2 FQNEAQ come from the germline V gene (reference sequence). V was clipped by 7 bases and J by 1 base; unmatched bases: 12. CDR3 amino acids: CASTERRQGGNTEAFF. The CDR3 bases are TGTGCCAGCACCGAAAGGCGACAGGGTGGGAACACTGAAGCTTTCTTT.

This chain links TRBV19 with TRBJ2-3; tentative D call: TRBD1 (6 bases). This CDR3 has 15 amino acids. Germline CDR1 LNHDA, CDR2 SQIVND (reference sequence). V was pared by 6 bases and J by 1 base, with 14 bases between. The CDR3 sequence: CASSVMGAGTDTQYF. As DNA, the CDR3 is TGTGCCAGTAGCGTCATGGGGGCTGGCACAGATACGCAGTATTTT.

This rearrangement joins TRBV2 to TRBJ1-2; 8 nucleotides line up with TRBD1. The ends lost 6 bases at V and 4 bases at J; junction bases unmatched: 4. This CDR3 contains 13 residues. The germline V gene has CDR1 SNHLY and CDR2 FYNNEI. CDR3 DNA sequence: TGTGCCAGCAGCCAGGGGGCCCCCTATGGCTACACCTTC. Translating gives CASSQGAPYGYTF. Using reference TRBV2 and TRBJ1-2 for the parts outside the CDR3, the full variable domain is EPEVTQTPSHQVTQMGQEVILRCVPISNHLYFYWYRQILGQKVEFLVSFYNNEISEKSEIFDDQFSVERPDGSNFTLKIRSTKLEDSAMYFCASSQGAPYGYTFGSGTRLTVV.

The V gene is TRBV6-5, the J gene TRBJ1-1, with 10 bases aligning to TRBD1. CDR3 length: 14 amino acids. The V segment lost 6 bases and the J segment 3 bases; nucleotides outside the gene matches: 4. The V gene's germline CDR1 is MNHEY and CDR2 SVGAGI. In DNA, the CDR3 is TGTGCCAGCAGGACAGGGGGCACGCACACTGAAGCTTTCTTT. Protein sequence: CASRTGGTHTEAFF.

The genes are TRBV11-3 and TRBJ2-1, with TRBD1 matching over 10 bases. Trimming at V came to 5 bases and at J to 5 bases, leaving 6 bases not matched to a gene. The germline V gene has CDR1 SGHNT and CDR2 YENEEA. The length of the CDR3 is 15 residues. CDR3 region: CASSTRDRGNNEQFF. The CDR3 DNA reads as TGTGCCAGCAGCACCCGGGACAGGGGTAACAATGAGCAGTTCTTC.

This chain connects TRBV5-5 to TRBJ1-5; D is unclear. Germline CDR1 and CDR2: SGHKS and YYEKEE (reference sequence). CDR3 length: 16 residues. V was cut by 0 bases and J by 0 bases, with 10 bases left in between. The DNA for the CDR3 is TGTGCCAGCAGCTTGGGAGGGAGTCTTAGCAATCAGCCCCAGCATTTT. It translates to CASSLGGSLSNQPQHF.

CDR3 residues: CASSLEPGEGEYEQYF. The DNA of the CDR3 is TGTGCCAGCAGCTTAGAGCCGGGCGAGGGGGAGTACGAGCAGTACTTC. This sequence joins TRBV11-3 and TRBJ2-7, with TRBD1 as a possible D gene (6 bases). The germline CDR1 and CDR2 sequences are SGHNT and YENEEA. This CDR3 is 16 amino acids long. The germline V and J ends were trimmed by 0 bases and 4 bases, with 16 bases remaining between them.

This clone was recorded only once. This chain connects TRBV30 to TRBJ1-6; 7 nucleotides line up with TRBD1. The CDR3 loop spans 13 amino acids. With V trimmed by 3 bases and J by 10 bases, 6 bases remained unmatched. Germline lookup yields CDR1 GTSNPN and CDR2 SVGIG (reference sequence). The chain's CDR3 is CAWSRGWVSPLHF. The CDR3 DNA reads TGTGCCTGGAGCAGGGGGTGGGTCTCACCCCTCCACTTT.

The genes are TRBV15 and TRBJ2-7, with a possible D match to TRBD2 (6 bases). Germline V CDR1 and CDR2: LNHNV, YYDKDF (reference sequence). V was shortened by 6 bases and J by 5 bases, with 17 bases between the two germline ends. The CDR3 consists of 14 residues. In nucleotides, the CDR3 is TGTGCCACCAGATCGACAGCGGGCCTCCACGAGCAGTACTTC. Translating it yields CATRSTAGLHEQYF.

V and J are TRBV10-2 and TRBJ2-7; D might be TRBD2 (6 bases). Germline values: CDR1 WSHSY, CDR2 SAAADI. The CDR3 runs 15 residues. Trimming left V 3 bases short and J 6 bases short, with 18 bases between. CDR3 sequence: CASSELAGSLAEQYF. The DNA for the CDR3 is TGCGCCAGCAGTGAACTCGCGGGGAGTCTCGCCGAGCAGTACTTC.

This clone was recorded once. Written as DNA, the CDR3 is TGCGCCAGCAGTGAGTCAACCCGGGGTGGCTACACCTTC. This codes for CASSESTRGGYTF. V gene TRBV10-1 combines with J gene TRBJ1-2; D is unresolved. Between the trimmed V and J ends, which lost 0 bases and 7 bases, there was a span of 9 bases. Germline V lookup: CDR1 WNHNN, CDR2 SYGVQD (reference sequence). The CDR3 runs to 13 residues.